The 15 T cell receptor beta chains given below trace back to one sample, sequenced in a study of blood T cells in healthy people across ages. Sample-barcoded 5' priming and a J-beta primer mix drove a second PCR of roughly 7 to 11 cycles. TCRdb fed the 5' RACE reads into MiXCR, producing one record per CDR3 protein. The sample carries about 780,000 distinct CDR3 sequences, about 62% recorded once. Material for sequencing was blood. The origin of the receptors is a man aged 25 to 40 in good health.

A remark on this clonotype: One end of the junction is discordant with germline, which a read error may explain. The chain carries TRBV27 and TRBJ2-7; a weak D match, TRBD1 (5 bases). CDR3 length: 12 residues. Germline lookup yields CDR1 MNHEY and CDR2 SMNVEV (reference sequence). This chain's CDR3 is CAGSLSGAVLYF. The DNA for the CDR3 is TGTGCCGGCAGTTTATCTGGGGCAGTGTTGTACTTC.

As DNA, the CDR3 is TGTGCCAGCAGCCCCACGGGGCAGGGTAGAAGATCTGAGCAGTTCTTC. This codes for CASSPTGQGRRSEQFF. V and J are TRBV7-3 and TRBJ2-1; TRBD1 or TRBD2 may be the D gene (5 bases each). V shed 5 bases and J shed 9 bases, with 23 bases lying between them. This CDR3 spans 16 amino acids. Per the germline V gene, CDR1 is SGHTA and CDR2 is FQGTGA.

The V and J genes are TRBV13 and TRBJ2-7; 7 bases match TRBD2. Losses at the gene ends were 5 bases for V and 7 bases for J; bases not matched to a gene: 11. The V gene's germline CDR1 is PRHDT and CDR2 FYEKMQ (reference sequence). CDR3 size: 14 residues. The CDR3 bases are TGTGCCAGCAGCCCCAGGGAACTAGCGAGTGAGCAGTACTTC. This translates into CASSPRELASEQYF.

Only a few counts were recorded for this clonotype. This chain uses TRBV7-2 with TRBJ1-5; possible D gene TRBD1, 6 bases. V lost 1 base and J lost 6, with 7 bases in between. The germline V gene encodes CDR1 SGHTA and CDR2 FQGNSA. The CDR3 sequence is 13 residues long. The CDR3 bases are TGTGCCAGCAGCTTAGTACAGGGTCAGCCCCAGCATTTT. This gives the protein CASSLVQGQPQHF. The full variable domain, completed using reference TRBV7-2 and TRBJ1-5, is GAGVSQSPSNKVTEKGKDVELRCDPISGHTALYWYRQSLGQGLEFLIYFQGNSAPDKSGLPSDRFSAERTGGSVSTLTIQRTQQEDSAVYLCASSLVQGQPQHFGDGTRLSIL.

The gene calls are TRBV29-1 and TRBJ1-1; D is uncertain. The V gene's germline CDR1 is SQVTM and CDR2 ANQGSEA. V lost 7 bases and J lost 2, with 8 bases in between. The CDR3 is 11 residues long. The CDR3 is CSARSNTEAFF. In DNA form, the CDR3 reads TGCAGCGCCCGTAGTAACACTGAAGCTTTCTTT.

The chain employs TRBV24-1 and TRBJ2-3, with D possibly TRBD1 on 6 matching bases. CDR1 KGHDR and CDR2 SFDVKD come from the germline V gene. The CDR3 contains 13 residues. V was pared by 12 bases and J by 0 bases, with 12 bases between. CDR3 DNA sequence: TGTGCCGCCGCGACAGGAAGCACAGATACGCAGTATTTT. This codes for CAAATGSTDTQYF.

The V gene is TRBV3-1, the J gene TRBJ2-5; TRBD1 agrees at 9 bases. The CDR3 spans 14 residues. V lost 7 bases and J lost 5; bases outside the gene matches: 8. CDR1 is LGHDT, CDR2 YNNKEL, per germline (reference sequence). The CDR3 here is CASTYRGHRETQYF. The DNA for the CDR3 is TGTGCCAGCACTTACAGGGGGCATCGGGAGACCCAGTACTTC.

The CDR3 protein is CASSSDRGTGPGADTQYF. DNA of the CDR3: TGTGCCAGCAGCTCTGATCGCGGGACCGGGCCGGGGGCAGATACGCAGTATTTT. The chain links TRBV4-2 to TRBJ2-3, with D possibly TRBD2 on 6 matching bases. The germline V and J ends were trimmed by 5 bases and 4 bases, with 25 bases remaining between them. The CDR3 consists of 18 residues. Germline V CDR1 and CDR2: LGHNA, YNFKEQ.

This rearrangement joins TRBV2 to TRBJ2-6, with D perhaps matching TRBD1 (6 bases). The length of the CDR3 is 14 residues. The germline gives CDR1 SNHLY, CDR2 FYNNEI. Trimming cost V 6 bases and J 2 bases, with 8 bases left between them. Here the CDR3 DNA reads TGTGCCAGCAGACACAGGGCTGGGGCCAACGTCCTGACTTTC. Translating gives CASRHRAGANVLTF.

There are a few counts of this clonotype. V gene TRBV12-3 or TRBV12-4 combines with J gene TRBJ2-3; 9 nucleotides line up with TRBD1. The V and J ends lost 3 bases and 5 bases, in that order; junction bases with no gene match: 6. This CDR3 is 15 amino acids long. The CDR3 DNA reads as TGTGCCAGCAGTTTCAACAGGGGGCTTATAGATACGCAGTATTTT. Encoded protein: CASSFNRGLIDTQYF.

This clonotype came up a few times. V usage is TRBV12-3 or TRBV12-4 and J usage is TRBJ2-5; D unclear. The CDR3 totals 14 residues. V was shortened by 3 bases and J by 5 bases, with 13 bases between the two germline ends. CDR3 nucleotides: TGTGCCAGCAGTTTCGCACTCGGCCCCGAGACCCAGTACTTC. Its protein product is CASSFALGPETQYF.

The CDR3 bases are TGTGCCAGCACCCGAAATGGGGGGTTCAATGAGCAGTTCTTC. It yields the protein CASTRNGGFNEQFF. This chain links TRBV25-1 with TRBJ2-1; D is perhaps TRBD2 (6 bases). This CDR3 region has 14 residues. V was clipped by 7 bases and J by 6 bases, with 16 bases between them. The germline gives CDR1 MGHDK, CDR2 SYGVNS.

The CDR3 DNA is TGTGCCAGCAGAGGAGGGGGGAACTATGGCTACACCTTC. Protein: CASRGGGNYGYTF. The chain combines TRBV12-3 or TRBV12-4 with TRBJ1-2; tentatively, D is TRBD1 (6 bases). V lost 6 bases to trimming and J lost 2 bases, with 10 bases between them. The CDR3 totals 13 residues.

In its sample, this clonotype was seen once. The rearrangement links TRBV12-3 or TRBV12-4 to TRBJ2-3; D is undetermined. The CDR3 spans 14 residues. The ends were cut back, 1 base at V and 5 bases at J, with 10 bases in the middle. The CDR3 sequence is CASSLGERQDTQYF. DNA of the CDR3: TGTGCCAGCAGTTTAGGTGAAAGGCAAGATACGCAGTATTTT.

This clonotype has just a few counts. CDR3 DNA sequence: TGTGCCAGCAGTGAAGGGGTTGGGACCTACGAGCAGTACTTC. Translation gives CASSEGVGTYEQYF. The V gene is TRBV6-1, the J gene TRBJ2-4; D is uncertain. The last part of the DNA fits TRBJ2-7 better; the J call may be wrong. CDR1 is MNHNS and CDR2 is SASEGT in the germline V gene. CDR3 size: 14 residues.